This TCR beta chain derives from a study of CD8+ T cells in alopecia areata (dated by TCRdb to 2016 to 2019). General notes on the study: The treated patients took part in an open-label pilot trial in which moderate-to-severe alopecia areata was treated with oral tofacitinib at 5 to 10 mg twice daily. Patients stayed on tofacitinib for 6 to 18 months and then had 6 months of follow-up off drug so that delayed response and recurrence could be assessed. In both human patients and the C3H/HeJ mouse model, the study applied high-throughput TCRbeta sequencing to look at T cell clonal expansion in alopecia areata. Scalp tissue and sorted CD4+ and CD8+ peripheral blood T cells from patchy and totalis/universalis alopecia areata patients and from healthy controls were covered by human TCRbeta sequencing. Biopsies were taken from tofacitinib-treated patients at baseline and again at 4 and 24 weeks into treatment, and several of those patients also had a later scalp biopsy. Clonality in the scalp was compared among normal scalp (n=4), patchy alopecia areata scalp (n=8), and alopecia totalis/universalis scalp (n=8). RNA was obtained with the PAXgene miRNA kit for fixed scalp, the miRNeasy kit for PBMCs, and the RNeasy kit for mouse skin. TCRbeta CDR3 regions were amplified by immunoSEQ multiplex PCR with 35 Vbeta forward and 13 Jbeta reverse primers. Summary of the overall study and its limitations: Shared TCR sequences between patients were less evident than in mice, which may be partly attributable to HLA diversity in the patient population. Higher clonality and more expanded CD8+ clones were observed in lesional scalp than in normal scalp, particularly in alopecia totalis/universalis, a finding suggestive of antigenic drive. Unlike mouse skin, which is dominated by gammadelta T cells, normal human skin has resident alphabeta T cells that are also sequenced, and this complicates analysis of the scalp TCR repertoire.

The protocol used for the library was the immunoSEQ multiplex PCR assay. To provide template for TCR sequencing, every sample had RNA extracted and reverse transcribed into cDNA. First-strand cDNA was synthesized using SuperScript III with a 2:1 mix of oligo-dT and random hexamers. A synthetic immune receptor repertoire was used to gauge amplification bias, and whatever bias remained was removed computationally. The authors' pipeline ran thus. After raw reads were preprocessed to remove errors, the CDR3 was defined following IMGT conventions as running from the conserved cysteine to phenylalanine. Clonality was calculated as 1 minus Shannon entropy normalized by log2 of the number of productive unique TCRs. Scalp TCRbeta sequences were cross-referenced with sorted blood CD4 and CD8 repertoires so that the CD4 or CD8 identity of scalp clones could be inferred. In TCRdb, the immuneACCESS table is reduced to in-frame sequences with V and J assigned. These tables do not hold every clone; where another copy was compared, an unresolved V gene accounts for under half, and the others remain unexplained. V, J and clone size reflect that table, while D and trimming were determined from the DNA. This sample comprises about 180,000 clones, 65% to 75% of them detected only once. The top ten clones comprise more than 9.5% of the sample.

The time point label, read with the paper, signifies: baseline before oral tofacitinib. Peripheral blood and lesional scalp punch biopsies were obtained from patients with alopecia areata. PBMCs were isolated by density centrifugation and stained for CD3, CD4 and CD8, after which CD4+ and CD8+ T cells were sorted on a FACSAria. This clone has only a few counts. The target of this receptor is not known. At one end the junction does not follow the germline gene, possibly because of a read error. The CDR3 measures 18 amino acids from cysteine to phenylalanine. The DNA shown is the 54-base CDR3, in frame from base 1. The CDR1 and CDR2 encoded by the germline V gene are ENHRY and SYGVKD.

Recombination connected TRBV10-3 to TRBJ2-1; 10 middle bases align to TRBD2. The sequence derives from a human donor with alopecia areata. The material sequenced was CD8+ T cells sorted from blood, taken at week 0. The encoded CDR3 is CAISEPLALAGSSNEQFF. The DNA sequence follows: TGTGCCATCAGTGAGCCTTTGGCACTAGCGGGGTCCTCCAATGAGCAGTTCTTC.